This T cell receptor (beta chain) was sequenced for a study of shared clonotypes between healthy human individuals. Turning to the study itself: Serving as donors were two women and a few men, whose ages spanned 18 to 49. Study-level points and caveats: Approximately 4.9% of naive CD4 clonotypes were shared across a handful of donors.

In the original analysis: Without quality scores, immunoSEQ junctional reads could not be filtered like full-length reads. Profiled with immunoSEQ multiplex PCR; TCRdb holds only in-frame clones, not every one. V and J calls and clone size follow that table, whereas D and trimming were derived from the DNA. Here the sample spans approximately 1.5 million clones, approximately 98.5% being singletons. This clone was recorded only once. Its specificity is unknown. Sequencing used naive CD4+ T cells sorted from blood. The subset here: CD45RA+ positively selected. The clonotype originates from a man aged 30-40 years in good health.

Written as DNA, the CDR3 is TGTGCCACCAGCAGAGATCAGACTACGCAGTATTTT. It translates to CATSRDQTTQYF. The chain uses TRBV15 and TRBJ2-3; no firm D call. Germline lookup yields CDR1 LNHNV and CDR2 YYDKDF (reference sequence). V shed 0 bases and J shed 8 bases, with 6 bases lying between them. This CDR3 region has 12 residues.